The table lists the clone carrying this T cell receptor beta chain with a count of one. A junction end diverges from the germline sequence, so it may reflect a read error. The data stem from a study of CD8 T cells in Susac syndrome. A quantity of about 0.5 to 1 ug RNA underwent reverse transcription using random hexamers. TCRdb re-called the immunoSEQ multiplex PCR reads through MiXCR, storing one row per CDR3 protein. The table has 110,000 to 150,000 distinct CDR3 sequences, 95% seen once. Germline-derived CDR1 and CDR2 are SQVTM and ANQGSEA. This CDR3 is built from 15 residues. The chain joins TRBV29-1 to TRBJ2-7; 9 bases match TRBD1. The sequenced material came from CD4+ T cells from PBMCs. This receptor was taken from a human donor with Susac syndrome. CDR3 DNA: TGCAGCGTCGAAGTGGGGACAGGGAGTACCTACGAGCAGTACTTC. Translating it yields CSVEVGTGSTYEQYF.